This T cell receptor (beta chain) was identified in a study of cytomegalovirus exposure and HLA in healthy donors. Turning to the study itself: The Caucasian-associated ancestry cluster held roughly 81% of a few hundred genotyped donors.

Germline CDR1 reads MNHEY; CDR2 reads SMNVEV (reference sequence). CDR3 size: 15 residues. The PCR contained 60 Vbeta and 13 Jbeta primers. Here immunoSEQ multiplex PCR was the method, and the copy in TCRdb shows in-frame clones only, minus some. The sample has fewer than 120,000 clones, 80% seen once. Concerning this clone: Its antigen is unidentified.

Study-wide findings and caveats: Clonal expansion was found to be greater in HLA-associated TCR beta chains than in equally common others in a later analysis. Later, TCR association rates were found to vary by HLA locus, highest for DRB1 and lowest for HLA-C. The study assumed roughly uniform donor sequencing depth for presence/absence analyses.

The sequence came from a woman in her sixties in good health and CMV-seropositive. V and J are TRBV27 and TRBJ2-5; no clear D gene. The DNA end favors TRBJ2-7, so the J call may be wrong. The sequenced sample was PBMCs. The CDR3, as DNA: TGTGCCAGCAGTTTATCCCCCTTTCTCCCCCACGAGCAGTACTTC. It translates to CASSLSPFLPHEQYF.